This is a list of T cell receptor beta chains from one sample in a study of T cells in Graves' hyperthyroidism and ophthalmopathy. TCRdb reprocessed the multiplex PCR reads via MiXCR and lists one record per CDR3 protein. This repertoire shows 550,000 to 600,000 distinct CDR3 sequences, more than 45% found once; its top ten account for roughly 19%. Sequences were obtained from peripheral blood or thyroid tissue (not recorded which). These receptors were collected from an adult woman with Graves' disease, either hyperthyroidism or ophthalmopathy (not recorded which). CDR3s include the opening cysteine and the closing phenylalanine or tryptophan. D genes are given only for firm matches. Size values are once, few and many counts, or a class for expanded clones, and some rows have none.

many,TRBJ1-1,TRBD1,16,TRBV12-3/TRBV12-4,CASRLVVGTANTEAFF,TGTGCCAGCAGGTTAGTTGTTGGGACAGCGAACACTGAAGCTTTCTTT
once,TRBJ1-5,TRBD1,16,TRBV5-6,CASSSGPGQGGQPQHF,TGTGCCAGCAGCTCCGGACCTGGACAGGGGGGTCAGCCCCAGCATTTT
-,TRBJ2-5,-,11,TRBV29-1,CSLAVAQTQYF,TGCAGCTTAGCAGTGGCCCAGACCCAGTACTTC
few,TRBJ1-1,-,14,TRBV10-3,CASTGMEMNTEAFF,TGTGCTTCAACAGGGATGGAGATGAACACTGAAGCTTTCTTT
few,TRBJ1-4,-,15,TRBV2,CASIGSGPINEKLFF,TGTGCCAGCATCGGGAGCGGACCAATTAATGAAAAACTGTTTTTT
many,TRBJ2-7,-,11,TRBV20-1,CSARAEGEQYF,TGCAGTGCTAGGGCAGAAGGCGAGCAGTACTTC
many,TRBJ2-2,TRBD2,15,TRBV7-8,CASSFGLARTGELFF,TGTGCCAGCAGCTTCGGACTAGCCCGCACCGGGGAGCTGTTTTTT
few,TRBJ2-2,-,13,TRBV28,CASNLAYTGELFF,TGTGCCAGCAACTTGGCCTACACCGGGGAGCTGTTTTTT
few,TRBJ2-6,-,17,TRBV9,CASSGDWGYSGANVLTF,TGTGCCAGCAGCGGTGATTGGGGGTACTCTGGGGCCAACGTCCTGACTTTC
many,TRBJ2-7,-,15,TRBV11-2,CASSLDSPTGYEQYF,TGTGCCAGCAGCTTAGATTCCCCCACAGGCTACGAGCAGTACTTC
many,TRBJ1-6,TRBD1,15,TRBV6-5,CASKNAGGGSSPLHF,TGTGCCAGCAAAAACGCAGGGGGCGGGAGTTCACCCCTCCACTTT
-,TRBJ2-6,-,17,TRBV19,CASSPASRDSGANVLTF,TGTGCCAGTAGTCCCGCCAGCAGAGACTCTGGGGCCAACGTCCTGACTTTC
-,TRBJ1-5,TRBD1,16,TRBV11-2,CASSPHGTGSNQPQHF,TGTGCCAGCAGCCCTCACGGGACAGGGAGCAATCAGCCCCAGCATTTT
few,TRBJ1-1,-,12,TRBV20-1,CSASDMGAQAFF,TGCAGTGCTAGTGATATGGGGGCTCAAGCTTTCTTT
many,TRBJ1-5,-,12,TRBV28,CASRIGGQPQHF,TGTGCCAGTCGGATAGGGGGACAGCCCCAGCATTTT
many,TRBJ1-1,-,13,TRBV12-3/TRBV12-4,CASSWRGRTEAFF,TGTGCCAGCAGTTGGCGGGGGCGGACTGAAGCTTTCTTT
many,TRBJ1-5,-,12,TRBV19,CASSPLNQPQHF,TGTGCCAGTAGTCCGCTCAATCAGCCCCAGCATTTT
many,TRBJ1-2,TRBD1,13,TRBV2,CASRDRGAYGYTF,TGTGCCAGCAGAGACAGGGGAGCCTATGGCTACACCTTC
many,TRBJ1-6,-,15,TRBV2,CASGELTPGGSPLHF,TGTGCCAGTGGGGAATTAACTCCGGGGGGTTCACCCCTCCACTTT
many,TRBJ1-1,-,13,TRBV7-9,CASSLERGGEAFF,TGTGCCAGCAGCTTAGAAAGGGGGGGTGAAGCTTTCTTT
once,TRBJ1-6,TRBD1,15,TRBV7-2,CASSPGVGQDSPLHF,TGTGCCAGCAGCCCGGGCGTGGGACAGGATTCACCCCTCCACTTT
-,TRBJ2-6,TRBD1,16,TRBV19,CASSIRGHTGANVLTF,TGTGCCAGTAGTATCAGGGGGCACACCGGGGCCAACGTCCTGACTTTC
-,TRBJ1-1,TRBD1,13,TRBV2,CASSETGGSWAFF,TGTGCCAGCAGTGAGACAGGGGGCTCGTGGGCTTTCTTT
many,TRBJ2-2,-,13,TRBV5-1,CASSHRGTGELFF,TGCGCCAGCAGCCATCGGGGGACCGGGGAGCTGTTTTTT
-,TRBJ2-2,TRBD1,16,TRBV29-1,CSVEDLRDRASGELFF,TGCAGCGTTGAAGATCTCCGGGACAGGGCTTCTGGGGAGCTGTTTTTT
-,TRBJ1-5,-,17,TRBV2,CASSESWRHHNQETQHF,TGTGCCAGCAGTGAGTCGTGGAGACACCACAACCAAGAGACCCAGCATTTT
few,TRBJ1-1,-,11,TRBV15,CATSRDTEAFF,TGTGCCACCAGCAGGGACACTGAAGCTTTCTTT
-,TRBJ1-2,TRBD1,15,TRBV2,CASSPRQGWYYGYTF,TGTGCCAGCAGTCCGCGACAGGGGTGGTACTATGGCTACACCTTC